Here is one T cell receptor (beta chain) with its context. The sample originates from a study of blood T cell repertoires in COVID-19. Study as a whole: Researchers got acute and convalescent COVID-19 samples from the United States, Italy and Spain. From T cells, B-cell-depleted T cells, or PBMCs came the material, which was cDNA or gDNA.

Per the germline V gene, CDR1 is PRHDT and CDR2 is FYEKMQ (reference sequence). The trim removed 1 base at V and 3 bases at J, leaving 3 bases unmatched. The CDR3 is 16 amino acids. Original processing methods: For nucleated cells, counts were estimated from reference gene primer amplification. Repertoires were generated with immunoSEQ multiplex PCR, while TCRdb's copy carries only in-frame clones and drops some. The D gene and trimming were derived from the DNA, and the V and J assignments and clone size from that table. The sample holds 70,000 to 100,000 clones, roughly 84% seen once. The material sequenced was peripheral blood. This receptor was identified in a human donor in a cohort sampled during active COVID-19. The gene calls are TRBV13 and TRBJ2-6; 7 bases are a match to TRBD1. CDR3 sequence reads: CASSLEGGVGANVLTF. CDR3 nucleotides: TGTGCCAGCAGCTTAGAAGGGGGCGTTGGGGCCAACGTCCTGACTTTC.